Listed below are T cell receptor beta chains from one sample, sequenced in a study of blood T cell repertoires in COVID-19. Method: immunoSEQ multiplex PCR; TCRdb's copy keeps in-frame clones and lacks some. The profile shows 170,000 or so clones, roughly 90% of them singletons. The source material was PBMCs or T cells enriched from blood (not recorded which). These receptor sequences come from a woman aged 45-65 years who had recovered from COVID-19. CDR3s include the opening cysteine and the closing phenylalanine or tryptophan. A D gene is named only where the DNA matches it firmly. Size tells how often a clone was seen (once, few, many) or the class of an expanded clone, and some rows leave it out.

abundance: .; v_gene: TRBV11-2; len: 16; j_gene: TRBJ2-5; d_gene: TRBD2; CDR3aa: CASSFPGGGRTETQYF; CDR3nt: TGTGCCAGCAGCTTCCCCGGGGGCGGGAGGACAGAGACCCAGTACTTC
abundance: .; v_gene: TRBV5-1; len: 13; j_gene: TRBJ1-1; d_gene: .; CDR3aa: CASSLQGSTEAFF; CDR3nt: TGCGCCAGCAGCCTACAGGGTAGCACTGAAGCTTTCTTT
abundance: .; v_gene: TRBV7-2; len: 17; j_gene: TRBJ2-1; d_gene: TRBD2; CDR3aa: CASSLVASGSTGNEQFF; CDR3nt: TGTGCCAGCAGCTTAGTGGCTAGCGGGAGTACCGGCAATGAGCAGTTCTTC
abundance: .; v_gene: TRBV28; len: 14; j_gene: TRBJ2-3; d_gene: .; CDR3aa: CASSSLLRTDTQYF; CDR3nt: TGTGCCAGCAGTTCCCTACTGCGCACAGATACGCAGTATTTT
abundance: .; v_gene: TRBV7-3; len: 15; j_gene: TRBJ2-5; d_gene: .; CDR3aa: CASSLVAGNQETQYF; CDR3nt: TGTGCCAGCAGCTTAGTGGCAGGAAACCAAGAGACCCAGTACTTC
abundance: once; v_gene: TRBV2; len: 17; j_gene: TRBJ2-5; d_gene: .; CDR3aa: CASSDLESSVYQETQYF; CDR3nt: TGTGCCAGCAGTGATCTCGAGTCTAGCGTGTACCAAGAGACCCAGTACTTC
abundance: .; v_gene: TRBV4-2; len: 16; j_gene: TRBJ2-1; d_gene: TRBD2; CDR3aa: CASSQGTSGRYNEQFF; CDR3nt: TGTGCCAGCAGCCAAGGGACTAGCGGGAGGTACAATGAGCAGTTCTTC
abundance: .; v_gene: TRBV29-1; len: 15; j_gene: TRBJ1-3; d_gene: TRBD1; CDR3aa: CSVGAGGLSGNTIYF; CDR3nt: TGCAGCGTGGGGGCAGGGGGCTTGTCTGGAAACACCATATATTTT
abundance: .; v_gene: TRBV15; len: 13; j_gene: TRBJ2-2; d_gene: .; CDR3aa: CATSREDTGELFF; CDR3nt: TGTGCCACCAGCAGGGAGGACACCGGGGAGCTGTTTTTT
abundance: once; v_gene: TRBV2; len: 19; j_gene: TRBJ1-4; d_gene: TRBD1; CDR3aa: CASSGSDRGRKAKDEKLFF; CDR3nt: TGTGCCAGCAGTGGGTCGGACAGGGGGCGCAAGGCCAAGGACGAAAAACTGTTTTTT
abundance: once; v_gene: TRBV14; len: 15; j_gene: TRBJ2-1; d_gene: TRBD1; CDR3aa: CASSQVTGVWNEQFF; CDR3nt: TGTGCCAGCAGCCAAGTAACAGGGGTTTGGAATGAGCAGTTCTTC
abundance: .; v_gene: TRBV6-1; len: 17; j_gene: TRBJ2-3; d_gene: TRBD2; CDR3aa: CASSEPGLATNGDTQYF; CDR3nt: TGTGCCAGCAGTGAACCGGGACTAGCGACAAATGGGGATACGCAGTATTTT
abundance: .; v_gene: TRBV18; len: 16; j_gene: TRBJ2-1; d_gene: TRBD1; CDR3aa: CASSPPTTGGYNEQFF; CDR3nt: TGTGCCAGCTCACCACCTACGACAGGGGGCTACAATGAGCAGTTCTTC
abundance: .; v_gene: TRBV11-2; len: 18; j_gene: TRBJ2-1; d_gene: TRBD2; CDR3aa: CASSLDSLAGVVYNEQFF; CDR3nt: TGTGCCAGCAGCTTAGATAGTCTAGCGGGAGTTGTGTACAATGAGCAGTTCTTC
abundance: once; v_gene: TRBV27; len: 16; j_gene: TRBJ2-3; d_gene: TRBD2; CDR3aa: CASRGLAGGWTDTQYF; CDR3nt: TGTGCCAGCAGGGGACTAGCGGGAGGTTGGACAGATACGCAGTATTTT
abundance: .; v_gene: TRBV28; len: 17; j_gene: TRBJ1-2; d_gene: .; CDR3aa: CASSSNDPLGLSYGYTF; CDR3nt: TGTGCCAGCAGTTCCAACGACCCCCTGGGACTGAGCTATGGCTACACCTTC
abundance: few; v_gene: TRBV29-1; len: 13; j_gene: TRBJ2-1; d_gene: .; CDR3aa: CSADKALNGGQFF; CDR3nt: TGCAGCGCGGACAAAGCCCTAAACGGGGGGCAGTTCTTC
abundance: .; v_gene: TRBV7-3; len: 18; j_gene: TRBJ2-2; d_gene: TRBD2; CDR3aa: CASSPNGVGTSSSGELFF; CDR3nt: TGTGCCAGCAGCCCGAATGGGGTCGGGACTAGCAGCTCCGGGGAGCTGTTTTTT
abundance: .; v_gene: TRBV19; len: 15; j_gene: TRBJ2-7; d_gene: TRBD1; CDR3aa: CASSIRQGAVNEQYF; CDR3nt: TGTGCCAGTAGTATTCGACAGGGGGCCGTCAACGAGCAGTACTTC
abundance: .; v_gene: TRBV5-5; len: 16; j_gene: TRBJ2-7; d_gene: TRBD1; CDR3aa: CASSLEWDSRDYEQYF; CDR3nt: TGTGCCAGCAGCTTGGAGTGGGACAGTAGAGACTACGAGCAGTACTTC
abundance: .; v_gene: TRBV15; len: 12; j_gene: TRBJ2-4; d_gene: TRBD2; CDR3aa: CASGGAKNIQYF; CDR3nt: TGTGCCAGCGGGGGAGCCAAAAACATTCAGTACTTC
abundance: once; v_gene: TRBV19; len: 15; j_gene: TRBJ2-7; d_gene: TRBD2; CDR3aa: CASSIVLAGVYEQYF; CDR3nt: TGTGCCAGTAGTATAGTCTTAGCGGGAGTCTACGAGCAGTACTTC
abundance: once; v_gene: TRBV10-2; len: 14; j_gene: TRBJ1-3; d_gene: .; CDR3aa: CASSDWQGGNTIYF; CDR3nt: TGCGCCAGCAGTGATTGGCAGGGGGGAAACACCATATATTTT
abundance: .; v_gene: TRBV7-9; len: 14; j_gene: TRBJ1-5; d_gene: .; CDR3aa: CASSITGMNQPQHF; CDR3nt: TGTGCCAGCAGCATTACAGGGATGAATCAGCCCCAGCATTTT
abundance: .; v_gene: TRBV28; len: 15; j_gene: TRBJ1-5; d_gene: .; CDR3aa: CASSFSGYSNQPQHF; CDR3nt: TGTGCCAGCAGTTTCTCAGGGTATAGCAATCAGCCCCAGCATTTT
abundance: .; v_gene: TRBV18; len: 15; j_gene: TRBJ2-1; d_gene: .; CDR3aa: CASTLATSSYNEQFF; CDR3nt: TGTGCCAGCACTTTAGCGACAAGCTCCTACAATGAGCAGTTCTTC
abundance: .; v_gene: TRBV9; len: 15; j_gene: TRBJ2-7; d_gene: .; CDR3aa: CASSVGEGPTYEQYF; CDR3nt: TGTGCCAGCAGCGTAGGTGAGGGTCCCACCTACGAGCAGTACTTC
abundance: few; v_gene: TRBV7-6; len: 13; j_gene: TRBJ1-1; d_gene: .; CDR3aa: CASSLDGGTEAFF; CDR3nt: TGTGCCAGCAGCTTAGACGGGGGCACTGAAGCTTTCTTT
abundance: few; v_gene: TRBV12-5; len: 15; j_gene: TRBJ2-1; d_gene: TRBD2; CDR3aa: CASGLGREASNEQFF; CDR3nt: TGTGCTAGTGGTTTGGGGCGGGAGGCCAGCAATGAGCAGTTCTTC
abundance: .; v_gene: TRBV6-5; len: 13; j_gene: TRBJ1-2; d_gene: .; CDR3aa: CASRRGDGYGYTF; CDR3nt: TGTGCCAGCCGCCGGGGGGACGGCTATGGCTACACCTTC
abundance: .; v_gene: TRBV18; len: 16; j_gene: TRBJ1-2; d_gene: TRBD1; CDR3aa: CASSPQAGGDNYGYTF; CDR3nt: TGTGCCAGCTCACCACAAGCAGGGGGAGATAACTATGGCTACACCTTC
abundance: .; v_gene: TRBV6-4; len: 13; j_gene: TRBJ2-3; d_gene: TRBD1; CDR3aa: CASSAGQGLAQYF; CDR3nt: TGTGCCAGCAGTGCAGGACAGGGTTTGGCGCAGTATTTT
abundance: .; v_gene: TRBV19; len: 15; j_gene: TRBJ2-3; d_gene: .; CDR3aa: CASSIEPYVGDTQYF; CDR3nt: TGTGCCAGTAGTATTGAGCCTTATGTTGGAGATACGCAGTATTTT
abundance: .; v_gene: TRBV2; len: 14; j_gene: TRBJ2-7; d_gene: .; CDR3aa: CASSESSPSYEQYF; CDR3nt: TGTGCCAGCAGTGAGTCTAGTCCCTCCTACGAGCAGTACTTC
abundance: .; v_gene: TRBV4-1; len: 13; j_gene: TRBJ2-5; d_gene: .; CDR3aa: CASSQGAGETQYF; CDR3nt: TGCGCCAGCAGCCAAGGGGCGGGAGAGACCCAGTACTTC
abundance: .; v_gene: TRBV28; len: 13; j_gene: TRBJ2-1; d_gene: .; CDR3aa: CASSPGQIHEQFF; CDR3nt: TGTGCCAGCAGCCCAGGACAGATCCATGAGCAGTTCTTC
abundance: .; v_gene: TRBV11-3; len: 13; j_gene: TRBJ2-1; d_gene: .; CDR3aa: CASSSLVDNEQFF; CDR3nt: TGTGCCAGCAGCAGCTTGGTCGACAATGAGCAGTTCTTC
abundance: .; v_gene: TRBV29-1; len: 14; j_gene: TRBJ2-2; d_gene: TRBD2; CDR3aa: CSVEGTSRTGELFF; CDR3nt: TGCAGCGTTGAAGGGACTAGCCGCACCGGGGAGCTGTTTTTT
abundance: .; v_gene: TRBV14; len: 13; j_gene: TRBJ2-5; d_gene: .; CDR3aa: CASSLWSGETQYF; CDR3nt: TGTGCCAGCAGCCTCTGGTCCGGAGAGACCCAGTACTTC
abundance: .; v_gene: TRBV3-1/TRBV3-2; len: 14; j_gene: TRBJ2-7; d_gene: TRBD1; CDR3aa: CASSQDRGSYEQYF; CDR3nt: TGTGCCAGCAGCCAGGACAGGGGTTCCTACGAGCAGTACTTC
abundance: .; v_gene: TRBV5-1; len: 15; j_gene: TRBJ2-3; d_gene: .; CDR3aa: CASSLGGDPNYTQYF; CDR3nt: TGCGCCAGCAGCTTAGGAGGGGACCCGAATTATACGCAGTATTTT
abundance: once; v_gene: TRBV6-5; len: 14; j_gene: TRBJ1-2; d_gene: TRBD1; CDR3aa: CASNDRGRFYGYTF; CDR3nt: TGTGCCAGCAACGACAGGGGGCGCTTCTATGGCTACACCTTC
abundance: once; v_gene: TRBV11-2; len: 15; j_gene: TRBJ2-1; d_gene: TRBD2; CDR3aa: CASSLTGTSGVEQFF; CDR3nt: TGTGCCAGCAGCTTAACCGGGACTAGCGGGGTCGAGCAGTTCTTC
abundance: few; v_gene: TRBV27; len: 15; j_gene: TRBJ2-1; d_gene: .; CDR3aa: CASSLVRGANNEQFF; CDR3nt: TGTGCCAGCAGTTTAGTCCGGGGAGCCAACAATGAGCAGTTCTTC
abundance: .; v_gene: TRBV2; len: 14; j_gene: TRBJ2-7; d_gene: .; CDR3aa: CASSSGWAFDEQYF; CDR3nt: TGTGCCAGCAGTTCAGGGTGGGCTTTCGACGAGCAGTACTTC
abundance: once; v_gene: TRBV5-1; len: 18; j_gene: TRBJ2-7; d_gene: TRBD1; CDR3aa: CASSLAGQARGSSYEQYF; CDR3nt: TGCGCCAGCAGCTTGGCCGGACAGGCTAGGGGAAGCTCCTACGAGCAGTACTTC
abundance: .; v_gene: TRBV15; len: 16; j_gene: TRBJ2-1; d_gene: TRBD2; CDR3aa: CATSRGLRETYNEQFF; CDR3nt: TGTGCCACCAGCAGAGGTCTGCGGGAGACCTACAATGAGCAGTTCTTC